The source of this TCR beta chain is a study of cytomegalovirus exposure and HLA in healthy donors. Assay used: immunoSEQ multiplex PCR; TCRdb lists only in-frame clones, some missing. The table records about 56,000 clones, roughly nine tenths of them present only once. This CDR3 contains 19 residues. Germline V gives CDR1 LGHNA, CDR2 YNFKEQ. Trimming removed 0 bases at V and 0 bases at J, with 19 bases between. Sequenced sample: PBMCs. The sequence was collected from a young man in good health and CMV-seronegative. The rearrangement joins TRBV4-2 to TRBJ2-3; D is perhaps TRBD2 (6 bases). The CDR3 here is CASSQDLGRTGSSTDTQYF. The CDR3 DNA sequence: TGTGCCAGCAGCCAAGATCTAGGGAGGACTGGATCTAGCACAGATACGCAGTATTTT.